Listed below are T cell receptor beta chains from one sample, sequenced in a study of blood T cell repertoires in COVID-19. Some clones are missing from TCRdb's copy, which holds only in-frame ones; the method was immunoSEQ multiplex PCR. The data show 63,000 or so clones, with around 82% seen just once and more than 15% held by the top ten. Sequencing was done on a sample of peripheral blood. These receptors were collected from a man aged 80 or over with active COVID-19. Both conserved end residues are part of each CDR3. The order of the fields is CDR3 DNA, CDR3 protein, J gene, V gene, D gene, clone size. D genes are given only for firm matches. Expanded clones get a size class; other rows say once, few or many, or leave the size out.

DNA: TGCGCCAGCAGGCGGCAAACTAGCACAGATACGCAGTATTTT
CDR3: CASRRQTSTDTQYF
J: TRBJ2-3
V: TRBV5-1
D: .
size: .

DNA: TGTGCCAGTAGTATAGTTGGGGGGGCCACCACAGATACGCAGTATTTT
CDR3: CASSIVGGATTDTQYF
J: TRBJ2-3
V: TRBV19
D: .
size: .

DNA: TGTGCCAGCAGCCAAAACGGGGGGTCGTACAATGAGCAGTTCTTC
CDR3: CASSQNGGSYNEQFF
J: TRBJ2-1
V: TRBV4-2
D: TRBD2
size: few

DNA: TGTGCCTGGATCCTACCTTCCCGGGACAGTGGAGAGACCCAGTACTTC
CDR3: CAWILPSRDSGETQYF
J: TRBJ2-5
V: TRBV30
D: TRBD1
size: .

DNA: TGTGCCAGCAGCTTAAATGTACTAGCTACAGATACGCAGTATTTT
CDR3: CASSLNVLATDTQYF
J: TRBJ2-3
V: TRBV7-3
D: .
size: .

DNA: TGCAGCGGGGGGCCCGCGCTCGCGGAGACCCAGTACTTC
CDR3: CSGGPALAETQYF
J: TRBJ2-5
V: TRBV29-1
D: .
size: .

DNA: TGTGCCAGCAGTGCCGGGACTAGCGGTGGTTACGAGCAGTACTTC
CDR3: CASSAGTSGGYEQYF
J: TRBJ2-7
V: TRBV2
D: TRBD2
size: .

DNA: TGTGCCAGCAGCGTACAGGGTGATACTTTCTTT
CDR3: CASSVQGDTFF
J: TRBJ1-1
V: TRBV5-6
D: .
size: few

DNA: TGTGCCAGCAGTTCACCCCAGACAGTTCTATACGAGCAGTACTTC
CDR3: CASSSPQTVLYEQYF
J: TRBJ2-7
V: TRBV28
D: .
size: .

DNA: TGTGCCAGCAGCTTATGGGGACAGACCTATGGCTACACCTTC
CDR3: CASSLWGQTYGYTF
J: TRBJ1-2
V: TRBV7-2
D: TRBD1
size: few

DNA: TGTGCCAGCAGCATGACAGGATTCGAGCAGTTCTTC
CDR3: CASSMTGFEQFF
J: TRBJ2-1
V: TRBV7-3
D: .
size: .

DNA: TGTGCCAGCAGCGTCCCGGGACAGGAGAACTATGGCTACACCTTC
CDR3: CASSVPGQENYGYTF
J: TRBJ1-2
V: TRBV5-5
D: TRBD1
size: .

DNA: TGTGCCAGCAGTGGGACTAGCGGGAACTCCTACAATGAGCAGTTCTTC
CDR3: CASSGTSGNSYNEQFF
J: TRBJ2-1
V: TRBV28
D: TRBD2
size: few

DNA: TGTGCCAGCAGCCCCCTTGGGATGGCGGGGAGCACAGATACGCAGTATTTT
CDR3: CASSPLGMAGSTDTQYF
J: TRBJ2-3
V: TRBV5-4
D: .
size: .

DNA: TGTGCCAGCAGCGGACGGGGTTTGGACACTGAAGCTTTCTTT
CDR3: CASSGRGLDTEAFF
J: TRBJ1-1
V: TRBV9
D: .
size: .

DNA: TGTGCCAGCAGTCGGGGCCGGGCCCGGGGAGAGACCCAGTACTTC
CDR3: CASSRGRARGETQYF
J: TRBJ2-5
V: TRBV6-6
D: .
size: .

DNA: TGTGCCAGCAGTGACTCCGCTAGCGGGAGTTATGATGAGCAGTTCTTC
CDR3: CASSDSASGSYDEQFF
J: TRBJ2-1
V: TRBV6-4
D: TRBD2
size: .

DNA: TGTGCCAGCAGCGTATCGACAGGGAATAATTCACCCCTCCACTTT
CDR3: CASSVSTGNNSPLHF
J: TRBJ1-6
V: TRBV9
D: TRBD1
size: once

DNA: TGTGCCAGCAGCCCGCATCCCTCTAAAGGCTACACCTTC
CDR3: CASSPHPSKGYTF
J: TRBJ1-2
V: TRBV7-2
D: .
size: once

DNA: TGTGCCAGCAGCTTGCTAGCGAACACCGGGGAGCTGTTTTTT
CDR3: CASSLLANTGELFF
J: TRBJ2-2
V: TRBV5-5
D: .
size: .

DNA: TGCGCCAGCAGTGAGTCGTTAGCGGGGTCCTACAATGAGCAGTTCTTC
CDR3: CASSESLAGSYNEQFF
J: TRBJ2-1
V: TRBV10-2
D: TRBD2
size: .

DNA: TGTGCCAGCAGCCCAGGGTTTCACGCCTACACCTTC
CDR3: CASSPGFHAYTF
J: TRBJ1-2
V: TRBV12-3/TRBV12-4
D: .
size: .

DNA: TGTGCCAGCAGCTACGGGACCCTCACAGGGGGGGCTGGCTACACCTTC
CDR3: CASSYGTLTGGAGYTF
J: TRBJ1-2
V: TRBV11-2
D: TRBD1
size: few

DNA: TGTGCCACCAGTGATGTTGCTAGCGGGGGTGGCAATGAGCAGTTCTTC
CDR3: CATSDVASGGGNEQFF
J: TRBJ2-1
V: TRBV24-1
D: TRBD2
size: .

DNA: TGTGCCAGCAGCGTAGGGACAGTTGAACAGCCCCAGCATTTT
CDR3: CASSVGTVEQPQHF
J: TRBJ1-5
V: TRBV9
D: .
size: once

DNA: TGTGCCAGCTCCCCCGGGACAGGGGGCTTTGGCAATCAGCCCCAGCATTTT
CDR3: CASSPGTGGFGNQPQHF
J: TRBJ1-5
V: TRBV18
D: TRBD1
size: .

DNA: TGTGCCAGCTCACTTGCCAGGGGGTCAGAGACCCAGTACTTC
CDR3: CASSLARGSETQYF
J: TRBJ2-5
V: TRBV18
D: TRBD1
size: .

DNA: TGTGCCTGGAGTGTAGCGGGGTCCGCTGAAGCTTTCTTT
CDR3: CAWSVAGSAEAFF
J: TRBJ1-1
V: TRBV30
D: .
size: .

DNA: TGTGCCAGCAGTGATCCAGGGTTCGGCGCTTTCTTT
CDR3: CASSDPGFGAFF
J: TRBJ1-1
V: TRBV6-2/TRBV6-3
D: .
size: .

DNA: TGCGCCAGCAGAAACCGGGACAGTAGTTACGGCGAGCAGTACTTC
CDR3: CASRNRDSSYGEQYF
J: TRBJ2-7
V: TRBV5-1
D: TRBD1
size: .

DNA: TGTGCCAGCACCCTTACAAGTCAACTGAACACTGAAGCTTTCTTT
CDR3: CASTLTSQLNTEAFF
J: TRBJ1-1
V: TRBV27
D: .
size: .

DNA: TGCAGCGTTAAACCGCATGACAGGGACACTGAAGCTTTCTTT
CDR3: CSVKPHDRDTEAFF
J: TRBJ1-1
V: TRBV29-1
D: TRBD1
size: few

DNA: TGCGCCAGCAGCCAAGGGCTGGGGGGAGGGCCCGCCGGGGAGCTGTTTTTT
CDR3: CASSQGLGGGPAGELFF
J: TRBJ2-2
V: TRBV4-3
D: TRBD2
size: .

DNA: TGTGCCAGCAGGGAGACAGGGGTTAGCAATCAGCCCCAGCATTTT
CDR3: CASRETGVSNQPQHF
J: TRBJ1-5
V: TRBV6-5
D: TRBD1
size: once

DNA: TGTGCCAGCAGCACCCCGGGATCCAGCACAGATACGCAGTATTTT
CDR3: CASSTPGSSTDTQYF
J: TRBJ2-3
V: TRBV7-6
D: .
size: .

DNA: TGTGCCAGCAGCTTGGACTCAGGAGATACGCAGTATTTT
CDR3: CASSLDSGDTQYF
J: TRBJ2-3
V: TRBV5-6
D: .
size: .

DNA: TGTGCCACCAGTACTAGCGGATCCTACAATGAGCAGTTCTTC
CDR3: CATSTSGSYNEQFF
J: TRBJ2-1
V: TRBV24-1
D: TRBD2
size: .

DNA: TGCGCCAGCAGCTTGCCAGGGAATGAGAATTCACCCCTCCACTTT
CDR3: CASSLPGNENSPLHF
J: TRBJ1-6
V: TRBV5-1
D: .
size: .

DNA: TGTGCCAGCAGCGTAGATCCGGACAGGGGGTACAATGAGCAGTTCTTC
CDR3: CASSVDPDRGYNEQFF
J: TRBJ2-1
V: TRBV9
D: TRBD1
size: .

DNA: TGTGCCAGCAGCTCGTGGTTAGCGGCCTACAATGAGCAGTTCTTC
CDR3: CASSSWLAAYNEQFF
J: TRBJ2-1
V: TRBV5-5
D: .
size: .

DNA: TGTGCCAGCAGCTTATCCTTACAGGCCTATGGCTACACCTTC
CDR3: CASSLSLQAYGYTF
J: TRBJ1-2
V: TRBV7-2
D: .
size: few

DNA: TGTGCCAGCAGTTTATACAGCGGGGGGGCGGGTCGCATACCCTACGAGCAGTACTTC
CDR3: CASSLYSGGAGRIPYEQYF
J: TRBJ2-7
V: TRBV27
D: TRBD2
size: .

DNA: TGTGCCAGTAGTCCTCCCGGTAAAGAGACCCAGTACTTC
CDR3: CASSPPGKETQYF
J: TRBJ2-5
V: TRBV19
D: .
size: .

DNA: TGTGCCAGTAGTTTGACCGGGACAGGGCCATCCTACGAGCAGTACTTC
CDR3: CASSLTGTGPSYEQYF
J: TRBJ2-7
V: TRBV19
D: TRBD1
size: .

DNA: TGTGCCAGCAGTTTGGGAGAACAGCCCCAGCATTTT
CDR3: CASSLGEQPQHF
J: TRBJ1-5
V: TRBV12-3/TRBV12-4
D: .
size: .

DNA: TGTGCCAGCAGTCTAACGGGTCAGGGGGGAGATGGCTACACCTTC
CDR3: CASSLTGQGGDGYTF
J: TRBJ1-2
V: TRBV4-2
D: TRBD1
size: .

DNA: TGTGCCAGCAGCTTGGCTATAACAGGGGGACGGGAAAAACTGTTTTTT
CDR3: CASSLAITGGREKLFF
J: TRBJ1-4
V: TRBV7-9
D: TRBD1
size: few

DNA: TGTGCCAGCAGTCCCCCCCGGGTGATGAACACCGGGGAGCTGTTTTTT
CDR3: CASSPPRVMNTGELFF
J: TRBJ2-2
V: TRBV28
D: .
size: .

DNA: TGTGCCAGCAGTTTACGACAGGAAAAACTGTTTTTT
CDR3: CASSLRQEKLFF
J: TRBJ1-4
V: TRBV28
D: .
size: .

DNA: TGTGCCAGTAGTTGGGGGGATTCCTACGAGCAGTACTTC
CDR3: CASSWGDSYEQYF
J: TRBJ2-7
V: TRBV19
D: .
size: .

DNA: TGTGCCAGCAGCTTGGCGACAGGGGTGGAGAACACCATATATTTT
CDR3: CASSLATGVENTIYF
J: TRBJ1-3
V: TRBV5-5
D: TRBD1
size: .

DNA: TGTGCCACCAGTGTACCGGGCACCGGGGAGCTGTTTTTT
CDR3: CATSVPGTGELFF
J: TRBJ2-2
V: TRBV24-1
D: .
size: .

DNA: TGTGCCAGCAGTTTTCAGATGACAGGTGGTGGGGAGACCCAGTACTTC
CDR3: CASSFQMTGGGETQYF
J: TRBJ2-5
V: TRBV28
D: .
size: .

DNA: TGTGCCAGCAGCGCAGATGTAATGAACACTGAAGCTTTCTTT
CDR3: CASSADVMNTEAFF
J: TRBJ1-1
V: TRBV7-9
D: .
size: once

DNA: TGCGCCAGCAGCCGAAGCCAGGCCTACGAGCAGTACTTC
CDR3: CASSRSQAYEQYF
J: TRBJ2-7
V: TRBV5-1
D: .
size: .

DNA: TGTGCCAGCAGCGTCCCGGGACAAGAAAAGGAGCAGTTCTTC
CDR3: CASSVPGQEKEQFF
J: TRBJ2-1
V: TRBV7-8
D: .
size: .

DNA: TGTGCCAGCTCTCCTACGGGGGAGACCCAGTACTTC
CDR3: CASSPTGETQYF
J: TRBJ2-5
V: TRBV18
D: .
size: .

DNA: TGTGCCAGCAGCCCCGGCCCCCCGGGTTTCAACACCATATATTTT
CDR3: CASSPGPPGFNTIYF
J: TRBJ1-3
V: TRBV7-2
D: .
size: .

DNA: TGTGCCAGCAGTTACCCTCTAGAGACCCAGTACTTC
CDR3: CASSYPLETQYF
J: TRBJ2-5
V: TRBV6-6
D: .
size: .

DNA: TGTGCCAGTAGTGGAACGGGACTAGCGGGCTTCAATGAGCAGTTCTTC
CDR3: CASSGTGLAGFNEQFF
J: TRBJ2-1
V: TRBV19
D: TRBD2
size: .